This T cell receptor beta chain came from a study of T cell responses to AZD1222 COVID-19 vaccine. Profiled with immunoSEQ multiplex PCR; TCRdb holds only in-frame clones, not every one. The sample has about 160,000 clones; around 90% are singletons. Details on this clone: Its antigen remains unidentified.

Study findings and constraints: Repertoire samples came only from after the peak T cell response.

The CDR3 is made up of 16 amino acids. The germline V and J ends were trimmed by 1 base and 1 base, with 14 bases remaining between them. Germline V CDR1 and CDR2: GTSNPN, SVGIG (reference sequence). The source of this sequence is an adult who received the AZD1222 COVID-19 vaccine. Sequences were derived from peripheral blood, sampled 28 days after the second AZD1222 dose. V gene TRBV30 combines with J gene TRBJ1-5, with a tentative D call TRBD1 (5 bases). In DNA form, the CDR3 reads TGTGCCTGGAGTGCGGAAACAGGTCGGAGCAATCAGCCCCAGCATTTT. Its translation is CAWSAETGRSNQPQHF.